One sample yielded the 8 T cell receptor beta chains listed below, sequenced in a study of blood T cell repertoires in COVID-19 (dated by TCRdb to about 2020). Receptor libraries were prepared by the immunoSEQ multiplex PCR assay. TCRdb provides this immuneACCESS table in a form limited to in-frame rearrangements. Some clones are lacking; in checked studies, under half of them reflect an unresolved V gene, and why the rest are absent is not known. The sample table contains about 140,000 clones; only one count was recorded for about 80% of them. In total, the top ten clones hold more than 1.5% of the sample. Sequencing was done on a sample of peripheral blood. Every receptor here comes from a human donor in a cohort sampled during active COVID-19.

The gene calls are TRBV7-9 and TRBJ2-1; 7 positions agree with TRBD2. This CDR3 spans 15 amino acids. CDR1 is SEHNR and CDR2 is FQNEAQ in the germline V gene (reference sequence). V lost 5 bases, J lost 3 bases, and 7 bases stayed unmatched. The DNA for the CDR3 is TGTGCCAGCAGCGCGCCGGGAGGTCACTACAATGAGCAGTTCTTC. Its protein product is CASSAPGGHYNEQFF.

The chain combines TRBV30 with TRBJ1-2; D is perhaps TRBD1 (6 bases). The CDR3 is 14 residues long. V was shortened by 2 bases and J by 4 bases, with 14 bases between the two germline ends. CDR1 is GTSNPN, CDR2 SVGIG, per germline (reference sequence). CDR3 sequence: CAWSPDRKLYGYTF. The CDR3 nucleotides are TGTGCCTGGAGTCCGGACAGAAAACTCTATGGCTACACCTTC. The complete variable domain, with remaining parts taken from reference TRBV30 and TRBJ1-2, reads SQTIHQWPATLVQPVGSPLSLECTVEGTSNPNLYWYRQAAGRGLQLLFYSVGIGQISSEVPQNLSASRPQDRQFILSSKKLLLSDSGFYLCAWSPDRKLYGYTFGSGTRLTVV.

The rearrangement uses TRBV7-3 and TRBJ1-1; D gene unclear. In germline, CDR1 is SGHTA, CDR2 FQGTGA. The germline V and J ends were trimmed by 5 bases and 5 bases, with 24 bases remaining between them. The CDR3 is 17 residues long. CDR3 in amino acids: CASSLSGGGLGWTEAFF. Here the CDR3 DNA reads TGTGCCAGCAGCCTCTCGGGAGGAGGGTTAGGGTGGACTGAAGCTTTCTTT.

J is TRBJ1-4 and V is TRBV19; no firm D call. The CDR3 length is 13 residues. The germline V gene encodes CDR1 LNHDA and CDR2 SQIVND (reference sequence). Trimming cost V 6 bases and J 8 bases, with 13 bases left between them. The CDR3 bases are TGTGCCAGTAGGTCCTTGCCGGTGGAAAAACTGTTTTTT. Its protein is CASRSLPVEKLFF.

This sequence joins TRBV29-1 and TRBJ1-5; 10 positions match TRBD1. The ends lost 4 bases at V and 10 bases at J; junction bases unmatched: 7. The CDR3 loop spans 13 amino acids. Germline lookup yields CDR1 SQVTM and CDR2 ANQGSEA. The CDR3 is CSVGDRGSKPQHF. In nucleotides, the CDR3 is TGCAGCGTTGGGGACAGGGGAAGTAAACCCCAGCATTTT.

The rearrangement uses TRBV12-3 or TRBV12-4 and TRBJ1-1; D unresolved. V dropped 3 bases and J dropped 0 bases, with 2 bases sitting between them. The CDR3 has 12 residues. CDR3 region: CASSFMNTEAFF. The CDR3 DNA reads as TGTGCCAGCAGTTTCATGAACACTGAAGCTTTCTTT.

The chain is built from TRBV7-9 and TRBJ1-2; no reliable D call. The V end was cut by 7 bases, the J end by 3 bases, with 18 bases between. Per germline, CDR1 SEHNR and CDR2 FQNEAQ (reference sequence). The CDR3 totals 15 residues. The CDR3 is CASNEGPSVDYGYTF. The CDR3 DNA reads TGTGCCAGCAACGAGGGCCCCAGCGTTGACTATGGCTACACCTTC.

The chain uses TRBV6-5 and TRBJ2-1; D gene ambiguous. V was trimmed by 10 bases and J by 5 bases, leaving 9 bases between them. The CDR3 loop spans 11 amino acids. Germline V CDR1 and CDR2: MNHEY, SVGAGI. The CDR3 protein is CATRSNNEQFF. CDR3 bases: TGTGCCACCAGGAGTAACAATGAGCAGTTCTTC.